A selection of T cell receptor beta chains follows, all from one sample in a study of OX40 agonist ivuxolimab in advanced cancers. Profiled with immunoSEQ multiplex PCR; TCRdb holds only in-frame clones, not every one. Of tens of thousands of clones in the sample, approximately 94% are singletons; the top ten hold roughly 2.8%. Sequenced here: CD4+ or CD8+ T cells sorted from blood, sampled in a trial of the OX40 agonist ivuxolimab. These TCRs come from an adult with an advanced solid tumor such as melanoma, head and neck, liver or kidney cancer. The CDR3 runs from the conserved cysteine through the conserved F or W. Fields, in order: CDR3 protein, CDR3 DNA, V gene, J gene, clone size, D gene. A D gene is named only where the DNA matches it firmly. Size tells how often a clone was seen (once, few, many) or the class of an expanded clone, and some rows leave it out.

CASSSVVPYRTNTEAFF,TGTGCCAGCAGCTCCGTAGTCCCCTACAGGACCAACACTGAAGCTTTCTTT,TRBV11-2,TRBJ1-1,-,-
CASSDLSGSSYNEQFF,TGTGCCAGCAGTGACCTCAGCGGGAGCTCCTACAATGAGCAGTTCTTC,TRBV2,TRBJ2-1,-,TRBD2
CASSSTRDGSNYGYTF,TGTGCCAGCAGCTCAACCCGGGACGGAAGCAACTATGGCTACACCTTC,TRBV7-6,TRBJ1-2,-,-
CASSLVGGSLDTQYF,TGTGCCAGCAGCTTAGTCGGCGGGAGTCTAGATACGCAGTATTTT,TRBV7-8,TRBJ2-3,-,TRBD2
CASSLAGGGPEKLFF,TGTGCCAGCAGCTTGGCAGGTGGGGGACCCGAAAAACTGTTTTTT,TRBV7-9,TRBJ1-4,-,-
CASSPTSGGPYNEQFF,TGCGCCAGCAGCCCCACCTCGGGAGGGCCCTACAATGAGCAGTTCTTC,TRBV5-1,TRBJ2-1,-,TRBD2
CASSQIAGTPDTQYF,TGTGCCAGCAGCCAGATAGCGGGTACCCCCGATACGCAGTATTTT,TRBV4-2,TRBJ2-3,-,TRBD2
CASSLKRLADYEQYF,TGCGCCAGCAGCCTCAAACGACTAGCGGACTACGAGCAGTACTTC,TRBV4-1,TRBJ2-7,once,TRBD2
CASSLRASGGSTDTQYF,TGTGCCAGCAGCTTACGCGCTAGCGGGGGCAGCACAGATACGCAGTATTTT,TRBV7-6,TRBJ2-3,-,TRBD2
CASSFNSGRGNEQFF,TGTGCCAGCAGCTTCAATAGCGGGAGAGGCAATGAGCAGTTCTTC,TRBV7-3,TRBJ2-1,-,TRBD2
CASSKASSPVLDTQYF,TGTGCCAGCAGCAAAGCTTCTAGCCCCGTATTAGATACGCAGTATTTT,TRBV21-1,TRBJ2-3,once,-
CASSQLAGGPYEQYF,TGCGCCAGCAGCCAACTCGCGGGGGGCCCTTACGAGCAGTACTTC,TRBV4-1,TRBJ2-7,-,TRBD2
CASSLEAGFSYEQYF,TGTGCCAGCAGCTTAGAAGCGGGTTTCTCCTACGAGCAGTACTTC,TRBV11-2,TRBJ2-7,-,-
CASSLTGAGEQYF,TGTGCCAGCAGCTTGACCGGGGCAGGCGAGCAGTACTTC,TRBV5-8,TRBJ2-7,-,-
CASSIERGASSYEQYF,TGTGCCAGTAGTATAGAGAGGGGCGCGAGCTCCTACGAGCAGTACTTC,TRBV19,TRBJ2-7,once,-
CASSPGGLAGAFTDTQYF,TGCGCCAGCAGCCCCGGCGGACTAGCGGGGGCCTTCACAGATACGCAGTATTTT,TRBV4-3,TRBJ2-3,-,TRBD2
CASSKEGQGPNTEAFF,TGTGCCAGCAGCAAAGAAGGTCAGGGCCCGAACACTGAAGCTTTCTTT,TRBV21-1,TRBJ1-1,-,-
CASSTGTVTYEQYF,TGTGCCAGTAGTACCGGGACAGTCACCTACGAGCAGTACTTC,TRBV19,TRBJ2-7,-,TRBD1